The clone carrying this T cell receptor (beta chain) was seen a handful of times. The target antigen is unknown. MiXCR, applied by TCRdb to the 5' RACE reads, yields one record per CDR3 protein. The data show 200,000 to 250,000 distinct CDR3 sequences, with around an eighth seen just once and approximately 10% held by the top ten. The CDR3 extends over 11 amino acids. The V gene lost 3 bases and the J gene lost 6 bases, with 5 bases spanning the gap. The data derive from a study of identical twins. Points from the study as a whole: Insertions ran lower in abundant cord blood beta clonotypes, though not in memory repertoires. Models underpredicted monozygotic twin sharing of out-of-frame TCR alpha.

Sample: memory (CD45RO+) T cells sorted from blood. This clonotype originated in a woman aged 18 to 35 in good health. The rearrangement joins TRBV12-3 or TRBV12-4 to TRBJ1-1; D not resolved. Here the CDR3 reads CASSLLAEAFF. The CDR3 DNA reads as TGTGCCAGCAGTTTGTTAGCTGAAGCTTTCTTT.